This T cell receptor beta chain was captured in a study of blood T cell repertoires in COVID-19. Original analysis: How many nucleated cells were present was estimated from reference gene primer amplification. Here immunoSEQ multiplex PCR was the method, and the copy in TCRdb shows in-frame clones only, minus some. V and J calls and clone size come straight from that table; D and trimming were deduced from the DNA. The sample consists of about 270,000 clones, about 86% of them appearing once. This CDR3 comprises 14 residues. CDR1 is SGHRS, CDR2 YFSETQ, per germline. The ends lost 3 bases at V and 5 bases at J; junction bases unmatched: 5.

Sequencing was performed on peripheral blood. This clonotype was sampled from a woman aged 70-85 years with COVID-19, enrolled during active disease. The gene calls are TRBV5-1 and TRBJ2-3; 8 nucleotides align to TRBD2. CDR3 region: CASSSGGAGDTQYF. CDR3 nucleotide sequence: TGCGCCAGCAGCTCCGGGGGGGCCGGAGATACGCAGTATTTT.